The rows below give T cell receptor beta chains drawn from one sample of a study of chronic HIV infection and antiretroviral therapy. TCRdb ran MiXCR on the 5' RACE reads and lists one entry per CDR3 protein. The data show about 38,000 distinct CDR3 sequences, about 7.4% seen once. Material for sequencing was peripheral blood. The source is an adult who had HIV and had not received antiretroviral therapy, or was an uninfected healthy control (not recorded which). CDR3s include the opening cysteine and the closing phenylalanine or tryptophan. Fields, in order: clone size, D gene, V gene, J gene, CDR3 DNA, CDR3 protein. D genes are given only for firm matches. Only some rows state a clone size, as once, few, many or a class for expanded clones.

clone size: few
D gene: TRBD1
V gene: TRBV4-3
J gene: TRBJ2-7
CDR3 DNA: TGCGCCAGCAGCCAGGTTAGACAGGGGGCCTACGAGCAGTACTTC
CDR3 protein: CASSQVRQGAYEQYF

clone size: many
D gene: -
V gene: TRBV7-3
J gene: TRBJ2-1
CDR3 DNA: TGTGCCAGCAGCTTTACCGGGTCCAACTACAATGAGCAGTTCTTC
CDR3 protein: CASSFTGSNYNEQFF

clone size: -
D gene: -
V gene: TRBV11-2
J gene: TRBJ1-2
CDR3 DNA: TGTGCCAGCAGCTTAGGCGGAGGCAGATCCTATGGCTACACCTTC
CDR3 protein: CASSLGGGRSYGYTF

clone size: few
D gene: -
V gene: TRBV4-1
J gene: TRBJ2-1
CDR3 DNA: TGCGCCAGCAGCCACGGTCGGTACAATGAGCAGTTCTTC
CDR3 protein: CASSHGRYNEQFF

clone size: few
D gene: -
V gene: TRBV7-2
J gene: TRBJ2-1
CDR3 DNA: TGTGCCAGCAGCTTAGTTGGTAGGAGCTCCTACAATGAGCAGTTCTTC
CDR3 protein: CASSLVGRSSYNEQFF

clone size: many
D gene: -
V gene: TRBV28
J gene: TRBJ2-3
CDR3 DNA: TGTGCCAGCAGTTTAAGGCAGGGTACGGGTACAGATACGCAGTATTTT
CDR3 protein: CASSLRQGTGTDTQYF

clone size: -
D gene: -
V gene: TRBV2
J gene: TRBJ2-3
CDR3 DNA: TGTGCCAGCAGTGAAGTGGGTCGCACAGATACGCAGTATTTT
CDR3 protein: CASSEVGRTDTQYF

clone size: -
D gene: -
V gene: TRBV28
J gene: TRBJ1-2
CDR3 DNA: TGTGCCACCCAATCTAGCTATGGCTACACCTTC
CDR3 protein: CATQSSYGYTF

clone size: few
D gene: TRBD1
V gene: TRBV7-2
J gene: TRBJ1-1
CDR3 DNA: TGTGCCAGCAACGACAGGGGGAGGACTGAAGCTTTCTTT
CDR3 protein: CASNDRGRTEAFF

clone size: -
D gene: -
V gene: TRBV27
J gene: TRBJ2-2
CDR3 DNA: TGTGCCAGCAGTTTGAGGGGGGGACTTACCACCGGGGAGCTGTTTTTT
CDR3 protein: CASSLRGGLTTGELFF

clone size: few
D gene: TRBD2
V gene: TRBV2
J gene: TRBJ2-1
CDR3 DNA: TGTGCCAGCCGGGGTTCCGGGACTAGGGCGTCCAATGAGCAGTTCTTC
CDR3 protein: CASRGSGTRASNEQFF

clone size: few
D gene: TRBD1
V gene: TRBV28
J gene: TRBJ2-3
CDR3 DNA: TGTGCCAGCAGTCCTGGGGACAGAATAGTTGCAGATACGCAGTATTTT
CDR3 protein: CASSPGDRIVADTQYF

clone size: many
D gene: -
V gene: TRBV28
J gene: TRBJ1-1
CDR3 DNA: TGTGCCAGCAGTTTTTTTGGGGCAGGGACTGAAGCTTTCTTT
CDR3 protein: CASSFFGAGTEAFF

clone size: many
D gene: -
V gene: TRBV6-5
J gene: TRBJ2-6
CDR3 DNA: TGTGCCAGCAGTTACGGACGTTGGACTGGGGCCAACGTCCTGACTTTC
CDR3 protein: CASSYGRWTGANVLTF

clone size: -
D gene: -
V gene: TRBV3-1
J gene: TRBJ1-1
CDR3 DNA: TGTGCCAGCAGCCAAGATTCGAGTAGGGGGGGAGCTTTCTTT
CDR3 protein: CASSQDSSRGGAFF

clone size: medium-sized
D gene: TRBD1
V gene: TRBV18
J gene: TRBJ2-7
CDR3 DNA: TGTGCCAGCTCACCGTTGGACAGGGAGTACGACGAGCAGTACTTC
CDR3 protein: CASSPLDREYDEQYF

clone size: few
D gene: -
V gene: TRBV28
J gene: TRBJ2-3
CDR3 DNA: TGTGCCAGCAGTTTCTGGCGGGCTAGCACAGATACGCAGTATTTT
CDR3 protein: CASSFWRASTDTQYF

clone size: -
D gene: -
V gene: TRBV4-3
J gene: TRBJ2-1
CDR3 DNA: TGCGCCAGCAGCCAAGCTCCCCACAATGAGCAGTTCTTC
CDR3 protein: CASSQAPHNEQFF

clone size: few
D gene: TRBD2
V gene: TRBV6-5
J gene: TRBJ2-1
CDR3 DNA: TGTGCCAGCAGTTACTCGTCTAGCGGGACCTACAATGAGCAGTTCTTC
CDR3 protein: CASSYSSSGTYNEQFF

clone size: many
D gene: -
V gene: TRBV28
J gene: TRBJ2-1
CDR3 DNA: TGTGCCAGCTCCCCACAGGGCTCTGGTGAGCAGTTCTTC
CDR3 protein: CASSPQGSGEQFF

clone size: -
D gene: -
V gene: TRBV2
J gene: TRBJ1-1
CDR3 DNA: TGTGCCAGCAGGGGGGGGTATTGGGCGAACACTGAAGCTTTCTTT
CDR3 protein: CASRGGYWANTEAFF

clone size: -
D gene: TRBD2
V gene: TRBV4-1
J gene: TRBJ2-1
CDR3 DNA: TGCGCCAGCAGCCCCCGTGGTAGCGGGAGAGGTACGGACAATGAGCAGTTCTTC
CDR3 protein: CASSPRGSGRGTDNEQFF

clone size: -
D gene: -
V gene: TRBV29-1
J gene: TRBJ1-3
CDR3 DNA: TGCAGCGTTGGTTGGGGGAGCTCTGGAAACACCATATATTTT
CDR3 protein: CSVGWGSSGNTIYF

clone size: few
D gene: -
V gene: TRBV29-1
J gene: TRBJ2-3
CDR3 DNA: TGCAGCGTTGAAATCCCCGGGAGAGCTGTAGATACGCAGTATTTT
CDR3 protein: CSVEIPGRAVDTQYF

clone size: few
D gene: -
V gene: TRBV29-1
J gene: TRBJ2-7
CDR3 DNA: TGCAGCGTTGGGCAGGCGGATAGCTCCTACGAGCAGTACTTC
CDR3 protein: CSVGQADSSYEQYF

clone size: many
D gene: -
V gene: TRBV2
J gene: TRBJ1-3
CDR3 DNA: TGTGCCAGCAGTGCAACCAGCTCTGGAAACACCATATATTTT
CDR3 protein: CASSATSSGNTIYF

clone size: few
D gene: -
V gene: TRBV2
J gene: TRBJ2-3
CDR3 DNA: TGTGCCAGCAATGGGGTGGGCACAGATACGCAGTATTTT
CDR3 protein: CASNGVGTDTQYF

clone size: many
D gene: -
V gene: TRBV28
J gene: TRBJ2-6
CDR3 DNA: TGTGCCAGCAGTTTATTCGGGTCTGGGGCCAACGTCCTGACTTTC
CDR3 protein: CASSLFGSGANVLTF

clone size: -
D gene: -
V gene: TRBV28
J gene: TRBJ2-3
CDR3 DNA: TGTGCCAGCACAGCCCCGGAAAGCACAGATACGCAGTATTTT
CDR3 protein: CASTAPESTDTQYF

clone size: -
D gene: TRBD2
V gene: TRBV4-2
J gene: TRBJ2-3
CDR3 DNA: TGTGCCAGCAGCCAAGGCACTAGACTAGCGGGTGGCACAGATACGCAGTATTTT
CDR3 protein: CASSQGTRLAGGTDTQYF

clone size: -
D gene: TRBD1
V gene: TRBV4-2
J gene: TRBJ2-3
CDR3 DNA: TGTGCCAGCAGCCAGGGACAGGGGGAGGCAGATACGCAGTATTTT
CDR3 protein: CASSQGQGEADTQYF

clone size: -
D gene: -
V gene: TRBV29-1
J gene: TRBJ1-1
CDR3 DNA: TGCAGCGGGCGCGTAGACATGAACACTGAAGCTTTCTTT
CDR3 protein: CSGRVDMNTEAFF

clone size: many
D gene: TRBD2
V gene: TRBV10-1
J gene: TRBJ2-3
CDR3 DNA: TGCGCCAGCAGTGAGACTAGCGGGACTTCAGATACGCAGTATTTT
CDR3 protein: CASSETSGTSDTQYF

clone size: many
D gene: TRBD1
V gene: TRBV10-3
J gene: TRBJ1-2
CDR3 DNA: TGTGCCATCAGTGAGGGGGACAGGGCTGGCTACACCTTC
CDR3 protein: CAISEGDRAGYTF

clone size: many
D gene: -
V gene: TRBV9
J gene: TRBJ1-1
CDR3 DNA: TGTGCCAGCAGCGCGAGAGGGGAGAACACTGAAGCTTTCTTT
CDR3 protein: CASSARGENTEAFF

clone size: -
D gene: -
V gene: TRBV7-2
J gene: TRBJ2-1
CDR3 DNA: TGTGCCAGCAGCTTAGGATCTAGCGTCAATGAGCAGTTCTTC
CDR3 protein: CASSLGSSVNEQFF

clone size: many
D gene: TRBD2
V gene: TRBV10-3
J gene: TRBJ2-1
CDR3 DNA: TGTGCCATCAGCCCTAGCGGGAGAGTCTATGAGCAGTTCTTC
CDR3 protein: CAISPSGRVYEQFF

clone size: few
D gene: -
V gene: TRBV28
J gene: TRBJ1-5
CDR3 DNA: TGTGCCAGCAGTTTCTTGTCCCCTTATGGCAATCAGCCCCAGCATTTT
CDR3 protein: CASSFLSPYGNQPQHF